This T cell receptor beta chain comes out of a study of T cells in localized non-small cell lung cancer. This clone was seen more than once but under ten times. Its matching antigen is unknown. The V gene lost 3 bases and the J gene lost 1 base, with 12 bases spanning the gap. From germline, CDR1 is SGHNT and CDR2 YENEEA. The CDR3 contains 16 residues. General observations from the study: Among blood samples, higher T cell density accompanied longer overall survival. Exceeding tumor, uninvolved adjacent lung had the highest T cell clonality.

Lacking atypia, the adjacent lung had been sampled at least 2 cm away from the tumor margin. Libraries were prepared by immunoSEQ multiplex PCR; TCRdb keeps only in-frame clonotypes and omits some of them. The table lists some 1,000 clones, around 23% of them singletons. The starting material was normal lung tissue next to the tumor, obtained before any cancer treatment. This sequence originates from a male donor aged 60 or over with stage I lung adenocarcinoma. The gene calls are TRBV11-3 and TRBJ2-2; TRBD1 might be the D (5 bases). The CDR3 nucleotides are TGTGCCAGCAGCTTTGGGTCAGACAGGAACACCGGGGAGCTGTTTTTT. Translation: CASSFGSDRNTGELFF. The full variable domain, in which reference TRBV11-3 and TRBJ2-2 provide the parts outside the CDR3, is EAGVVQSPRYKIIEKKQPVAFWCNPISGHNTLYWYLQNLGQGPELLIRYENEEAVDDSQLPKDRFSAERLKGVDSTLKIQPAELGDSAVYLCASSFGSDRNTGELFFGEGSRLTVL.